This TCR beta chain was recovered during a study of CD8 T cells in Susac syndrome (dated by TCRdb to the late 2010s). With regard to the full study: The study used repertoire sequencing to test whether antigen drove CD8+ T cell activation and differentiation in Susac syndrome. Clonality of the CD8+ T cell repertoire was compared between roughly twelve healthy donors, roughly 14 Susac syndrome patients and 15 multiple sclerosis patients.

Counted from cysteine to phenylalanine, this CDR3 has 16 amino acids. The only DNA kept is the CDR3, 48 bases in frame from the first base. Per the germline V gene, LGHNA is the CDR1 and YNFKEQ is the CDR2. Cut back by 2 bases and 0 bases, the V and J ends lie 12 bases apart. RNA was extracted with the RNeasy kit and roughly 0.5 to 1 ug was reverse transcribed using random hexamers. The immunoSEQ multiplex PCR assay, which covers 54 Vbeta and 13 Jbeta segments, was used to amplify TCR beta CDR3 regions. To correct PCR amplification bias, a synthetic template baseline was used for both primer optimization and computational correction. Turning to the authors' computational methods: Reads were annotated to V, D and J genes according to IMGT and were analyzed with immunoSEQ Analyzer, with only productive sequences retained. Clonality was computed as one minus Shannon entropy normalized by log2 of the number of productive unique sequences. For each patient and control, public and private clones were evaluated within the 100 most prevalent clones. A clone was defined as Susac-specific if it was absent from the healthy and MS cohorts, from about 1,100 published viral clones and from other ImmuneACCESS disease sequences. The raw public reads went through TCRdb reprocessing: fastp at Q25, MiXCR clone calling, in-frame beta chains kept. Under each unique CDR3 protein, matching rows form one entry showing the most common genes and DNA. The V and J calls come from TCRdb's annotation, not from the publication. Across this sample there are approximately 120,000 distinct CDR3 sequences, with around 90% seen only once. The biggest ten clones account for around 0.24% of the sample.

What the research found in general, with its limitations: The number of individuals in the TCR sequencing and HLA analysis was acknowledged as relatively small.

High-throughput TCR beta sequencing profiled peripheral blood CD8+ and CD4+ T cells from healthy donors, Susac syndrome patients and multiple sclerosis patients. The multiple sclerosis controls were treatment-naive patients whose relapsing-remitting disease, either stable or active, fulfilled the revised McDonald criteria. Bulk CD8+ and CD4+ T cells were purified by magnetic negative isolation, whereas CD8+ TEMRA cells were enriched by FACS. Blood was collected in EDTA tubes and processed within 24 hours, with PBMCs isolated through density gradient centrifugation. PBMCs intended for TCR sequencing were cryopreserved in liquid nitrogen and were subsequently thawed in a 37 degrees C water bath. The sorted or isolated CD4+, CD8+ and CD8+ TEMRA cells reached a purity of at least 90%. Worth noting for this clonotype: Its antigen has not been determined. Base qualities are not recorded, but no much larger clone differs from it by a single base.

The V and J segments used are TRBV4-2 and TRBJ2-3; a tentative D call is TRBD2 (6 bases match). The sequenced sample was CD8+ T cells from PBMCs. This sequence was found in a human donor with multiple sclerosis. The CDR3: CASSQYLSGSTDTQYF. The DNA sequence reads TGTGCCAGCAGCCAATATTTGAGCGGGAGCACAGATACGCAGTATTTT.